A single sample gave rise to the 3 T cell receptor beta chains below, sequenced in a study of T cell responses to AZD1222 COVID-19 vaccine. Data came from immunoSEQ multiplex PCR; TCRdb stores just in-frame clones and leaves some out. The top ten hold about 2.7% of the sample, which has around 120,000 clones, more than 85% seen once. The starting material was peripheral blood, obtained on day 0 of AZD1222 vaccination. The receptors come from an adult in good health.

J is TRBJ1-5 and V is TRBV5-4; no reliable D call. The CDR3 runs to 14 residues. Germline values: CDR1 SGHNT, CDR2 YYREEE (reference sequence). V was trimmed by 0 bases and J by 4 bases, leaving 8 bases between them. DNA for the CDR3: TGTGCCAGCAGCTTGGGAGGGAAAAATCAGCCCCAGCATTTT. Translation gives CASSLGGKNQPQHF.

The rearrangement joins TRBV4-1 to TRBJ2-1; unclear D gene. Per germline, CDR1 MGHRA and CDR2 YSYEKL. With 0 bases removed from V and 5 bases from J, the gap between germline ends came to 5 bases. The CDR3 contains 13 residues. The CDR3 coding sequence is TGCGCCAGCAGCCAAGAGTGGAACAATGAGCAGTTCTTC. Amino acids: CASSQEWNNEQFF.

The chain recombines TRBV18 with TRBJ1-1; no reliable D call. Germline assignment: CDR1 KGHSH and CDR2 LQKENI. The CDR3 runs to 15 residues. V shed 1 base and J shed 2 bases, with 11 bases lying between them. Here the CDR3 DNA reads TGTGCCAGCTCACCACGTCAGACACCCAACACTGAAGCTTTCTTT. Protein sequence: CASSPRQTPNTEAFF.